This TCR beta chain comes out of a study of T-cell reconstitution after alpha-beta-depleted transplantation in children. General study points: T-cell counts and diversity at one year post-transplant came mainly from newly produced T cells. Several hundred graft clones that had expanded were reportedly the source of alpha-beta T cells about two months after transplant.

CDR3 length: 14 residues. The germline V gene has CDR1 DFQATT and CDR2 SNEGSKA (reference sequence). V lost 2 bases and J lost 2, with 11 bases in between. Unique molecular identifiers were built into the TCRbeta library. TCRdb reprocessed the PCR reads via MiXCR and lists one record per CDR3 protein. Altogether 500,000 to 750,000 distinct CDR3 sequences are present, 10% to 15% being singletons, with the ten largest covering around 2%. In its sample, this clonotype was seen a few times. Its antigen is still unknown. This TCR derives from a male patient younger than 18 who had a stem cell transplant for acute myeloid leukemia, so the T cells may come from the graft donor. The J gene is TRBJ2-3, the V gene TRBV20-1; tentative D call: TRBD2 (5 bases). Sample: PBMCs, mostly from graft donor cells, taken 360 days after TCRalphabeta/CD19-depleted stem cell transplant. The chain's CDR3 is CSARSSGLTDTQYF. In nucleotides, the CDR3 is TGCAGTGCTAGATCGAGCGGACTCACAGATACGCAGTATTTT.